This entry lists 7 T cell receptor beta chains sequenced from one sample in a study of CD8 T cells in ankylosing spondylitis. A single record per CDR3 protein comes from TCRdb applying MiXCR to the 5' RACE reads. The sample contains 250,000 or so distinct CDR3 sequences, 18% of which appear only once. The sequencing sample was made of blood, either unsorted or a sorted T cell fraction (not recorded which). The origin of the receptors is a male donor with ankylosing spondylitis or in good health (not recorded which).

The J gene is TRBJ2-5, the V gene TRBV12-3 or TRBV12-4; tentative D call: TRBD1 (6 bases). V lost 9 bases and J 0 bases, leaving 14 bases between the germline ends. The CDR3 totals 14 residues. The CDR3 DNA sequence: TGTGCCAGTGCGGACAGAAATAACCAAGAGACCCAGTACTTC. This codes for CASADRNNQETQYF.

This clonotype was seen a few times. CDR3 loop: CASTDDRGGLETQYF. The CDR3 nucleotides are TGCGCCAGTACAGACGACAGAGGCGGATTGGAGACCCAGTACTTC. The chain employs TRBV5-1 and TRBJ2-5, with D possibly being TRBD1 (5 bases). V shed 8 bases and J shed 5 bases, with 22 bases lying between them. Germline V gene sequence: CDR1 SGHRS, CDR2 YFSETQ. The CDR3 runs to 15 residues.

On this clonotype: Sequence at one end of the junction differs from germline and may be a read error. This chain uses TRBV3-1 with TRBJ1-2; D remains unclear. CDR1 and CDR2 (germline): LGHDT, YNNKEL (reference sequence). The CDR3 sequence is 11 residues long. Written as DNA, the CDR3 is TGTGCCAGCAGCCAAGCCTATGACTACACCTTC. Its protein is CASSQAYDYTF.

This chain uses TRBV10-3 with TRBJ1-3; no clear D gene. There are 15 residues in the CDR3. The germline V and J ends were trimmed by 3 bases and 0 bases, with 9 bases remaining between them. Looked up from germline, CDR1 is ENHRY and CDR2 is SYGVKD. The CDR3 bases are TGTGCCATCAGTGATGGCAGAGACTCTGGAAACACCATATATTTT. It translates to CAISDGRDSGNTIYF.

This clonotype was observed at least ten times. V usage is TRBV12-3 or TRBV12-4 and J usage is TRBJ2-7; D possibly corresponds to TRBD2 (7 bases). This CDR3 has 15 amino acids. V was pared by 6 bases and J by 2 bases, with 17 bases between. CDR3 region: CASRPGGGRTYEQYF. The CDR3 coding sequence is TGTGCCAGCAGGCCGGGGGGCGGGAGAACCTACGAGCAGTACTTC.

This clonotype appeared a few times. The chain carries TRBV25-1 and TRBJ2-7; 7 nucleotides agree with TRBD1. The germline V gene has CDR1 MGHDK and CDR2 SYGVNS. V shed 2 bases, J shed 1 base, and the junction held 5 bases outside the gene matches. This CDR3 comprises 15 residues. DNA for the CDR3: TGTGCCAGCAGTGAAGGGGACAGCCCATCCTACGAGCAGTACTTC. Protein product: CASSEGDSPSYEQYF.

This clonotype turned up a few times. The rearrangement uses TRBV7-2 and TRBJ1-5; the match to TRBD1 covers 7 bases. Germline loops: CDR1 SGHTA, CDR2 FQGNSA. With 0 bases clipped from V and 5 bases from J, the junction kept 4 bases outside the gene matches. The CDR3 spans 15 residues. In nucleotides, the CDR3 is TGTGCCAGCAGCTTAGCCGAGGGGGCTTATCAGCCCCAGCATTTT. Amino acids: CASSLAEGAYQPQHF.